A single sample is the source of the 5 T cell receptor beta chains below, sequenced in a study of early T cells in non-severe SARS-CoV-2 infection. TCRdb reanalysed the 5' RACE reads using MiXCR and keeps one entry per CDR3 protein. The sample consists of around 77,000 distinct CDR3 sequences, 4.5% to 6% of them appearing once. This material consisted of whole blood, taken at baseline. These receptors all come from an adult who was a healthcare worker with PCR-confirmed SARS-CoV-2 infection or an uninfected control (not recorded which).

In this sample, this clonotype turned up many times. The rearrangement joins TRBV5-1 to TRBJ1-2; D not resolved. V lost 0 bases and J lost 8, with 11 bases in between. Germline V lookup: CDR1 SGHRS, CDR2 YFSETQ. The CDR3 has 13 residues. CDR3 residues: CASSLEAGWGYTF. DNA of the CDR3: TGCGCCAGCAGCTTGGAGGCAGGTTGGGGCTACACCTTC.

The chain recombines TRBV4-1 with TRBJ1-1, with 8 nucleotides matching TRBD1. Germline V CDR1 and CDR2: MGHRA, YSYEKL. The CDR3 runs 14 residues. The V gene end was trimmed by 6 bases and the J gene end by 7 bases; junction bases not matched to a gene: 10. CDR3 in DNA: TGCGCCAGCAGGGTCCCGACAGGGGCACATGAAGCTTTCTTT. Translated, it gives CASRVPTGAHEAFF.

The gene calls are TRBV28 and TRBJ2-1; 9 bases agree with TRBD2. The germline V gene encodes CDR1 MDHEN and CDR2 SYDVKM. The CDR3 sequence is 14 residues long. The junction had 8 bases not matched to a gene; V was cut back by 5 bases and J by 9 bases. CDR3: CASSPGLAFSEQFF. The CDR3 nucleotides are TGTGCCAGCAGTCCGGGACTAGCTTTTAGTGAGCAGTTCTTC.

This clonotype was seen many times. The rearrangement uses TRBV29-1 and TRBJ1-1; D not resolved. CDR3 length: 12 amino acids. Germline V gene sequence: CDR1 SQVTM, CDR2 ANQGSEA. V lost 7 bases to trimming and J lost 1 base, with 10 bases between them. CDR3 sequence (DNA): TGCAGCGGGCGCGACGGGAACACTGAAGCTTTCTTT. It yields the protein CSGRDGNTEAFF.

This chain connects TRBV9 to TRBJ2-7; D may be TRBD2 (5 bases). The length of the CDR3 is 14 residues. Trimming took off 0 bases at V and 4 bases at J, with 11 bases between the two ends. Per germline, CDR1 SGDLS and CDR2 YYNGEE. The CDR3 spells CASSVAGLAYEQYF. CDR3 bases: TGTGCCAGCAGCGTAGCTGGGCTAGCTTACGAGCAGTACTTC.